This TCR beta chain was recorded in a study of technical replicates of blood from several donors. The table came from immunoSEQ multiplex PCR; TCRdb's copy has only in-frame clones and leaves some out. The repertoire has tens of thousands of clones, approximately 94% of them found once; the top ten carry 0.26%. The CDR3 runs to 15 residues. CDR1 is SGHVS, CDR2 FQNEAQ, per germline. V shed 1 base, J shed 8 bases, and the junction held 9 bases outside the gene matches. Sequenced material: T cells isolated from PBMCs. This rearrangement joins TRBV7-8 to TRBJ1-2; TRBD1 aligns across 8 bases. This clonotype originated in a human donor in good health. DNA of the CDR3: TGTGCCAGCAGCTTAGAGATCCGGACAGGGAAAGGCTACACCTTC. It specifies CASSLEIRTGKGYTF.